Included here is one T cell receptor (beta chain) sequence, with context. Recovered participants had two consecutive negative NP/OP PCR tests, healthcare professional clearance, or symptom resolution. This entry is derived from a study of blood T cell repertoires in COVID-19. V lost 5 bases, J lost 8 bases, and 21 bases lay in between. The CDR3 covers 15 residues. The germline V gene encodes CDR1 SGHAT and CDR2 FQNNGV. Sequenced by immunoSEQ multiplex PCR; TCRdb stores in-frame clones only, minus some. The table shows almost 400,000 clones, with around nine tenths occurring only once. This rearrangement joins TRBV11-2 to TRBJ1-1, with a tentative D call TRBD1 (6 bases). This TCR derives from a woman in her 30s who had recovered from COVID-19. Sequences were obtained from PBMCs or T cells enriched from blood (not recorded which). CDR3 amino acids: CASSTPRGTKNEAFF. CDR3 sequence (DNA): TGTGCCAGCAGCACACCAAGGGGGACAAAAAACGAAGCTTTCTTT. The variable domain in full, with the rest retrieved from reference TRBV11-2 and TRBJ1-1, is EAGVAQSPRYKIIEKRQSVAFWCNPISGHATLYWYQQILGQGPKLLIQFQNNGVVDDSQLPKDRFSAERLKGVDSTLKIQPAKLEDSAVYLCASSTPRGTKNEAFFGQGTRLTVV.